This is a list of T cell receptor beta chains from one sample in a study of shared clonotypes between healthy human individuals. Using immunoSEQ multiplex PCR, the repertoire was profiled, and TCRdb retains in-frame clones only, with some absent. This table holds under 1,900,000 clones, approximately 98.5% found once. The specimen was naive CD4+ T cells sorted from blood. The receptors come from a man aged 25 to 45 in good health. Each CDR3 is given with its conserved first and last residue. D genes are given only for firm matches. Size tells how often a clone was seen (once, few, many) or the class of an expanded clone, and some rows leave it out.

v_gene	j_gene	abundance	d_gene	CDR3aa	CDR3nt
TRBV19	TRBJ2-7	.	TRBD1	CASSITGTVSYEQYF	TGTGCCAGTAGTATTACCGGGACAGTCTCCTACGAGCAGTACTTC
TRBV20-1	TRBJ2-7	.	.	CSAYNSYEQYF	TGCAGTGCATACAACAGCTACGAGCAGTACTTC
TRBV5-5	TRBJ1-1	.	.	CASSLAQGQSLPNTEAFF	TGTGCCAGCAGCTTGGCCCAAGGACAGAGCCTCCCGAACACTGAAGCTTTCTTT
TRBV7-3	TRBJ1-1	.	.	CASSLLGWGNTEAFF	TGTGCCAGCAGCTTATTGGGTTGGGGGAACACTGAAGCTTTCTTT
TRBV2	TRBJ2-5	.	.	CASSAITGKETQYF	TGTGCCAGCAGTGCCATCACAGGGAAAGAGACCCAGTACTTC
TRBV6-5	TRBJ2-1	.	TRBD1	CASSFPGQGDEQFF	TGTGCCAGCAGTTTCCCGGGACAGGGGGATGAGCAGTTCTTC
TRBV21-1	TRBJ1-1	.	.	CASSNRTGPSIEAFF	TGTGCCAGCAGCAACCGGACAGGACCAAGCATTGAAGCTTTCTTT
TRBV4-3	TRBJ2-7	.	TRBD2	CASSQDLAGGPNYEQYF	TGCGCCAGCAGCCAAGATCTAGCGGGAGGGCCGAACTACGAGCAGTACTTC
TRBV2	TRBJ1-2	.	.	CASSVYSSGTGSYYGYTF	TGTGCCAGCAGTGTGTATTCATCGGGGACCGGGTCCTACTATGGCTACACCTTC
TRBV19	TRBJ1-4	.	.	CASSVTGTDEKLFF	TGTGCCAGTAGTGTCACCGGGACCGACGAAAAACTGTTTTTT
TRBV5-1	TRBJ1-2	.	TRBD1	CASSAEAGTGAMQYTF	TGCGCCAGCAGCGCGGAAGCCGGGACAGGGGCTATGCAGTACACCTTC
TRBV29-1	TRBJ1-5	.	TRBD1	CSVQTGTGNQPQHF	TGCAGCGTTCAGACCGGGACAGGCAATCAGCCCCAGCATTTT
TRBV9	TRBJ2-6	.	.	CASSLSGGSGANVLTF	TGTGCCAGCAGCCTTAGTGGGGGTTCTGGGGCCAACGTCCTGACTTTC
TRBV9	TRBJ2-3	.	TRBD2	CASSVTSGRQATDTQYF	TGTGCCAGCAGCGTAACTAGCGGGAGACAAGCGACAGATACGCAGTATTTT
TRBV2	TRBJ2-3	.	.	CASSEATTQGTQYF	TGTGCCAGCAGTGAAGCAACGACCCAGGGTACGCAGTATTTT
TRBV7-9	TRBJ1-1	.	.	CASSLAGDTEAFF	TGTGCCAGCAGCTTAGCAGGTGACACTGAAGCTTTCTTT
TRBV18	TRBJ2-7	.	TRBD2	CASSPKTSAYEQYF	TGTGCCAGCTCACCAAAGACTAGCGCCTACGAGCAGTACTTC
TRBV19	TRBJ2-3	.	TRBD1	CASSIGTVTDTQYF	TGTGCCAGTAGCATTGGGACAGTGACAGATACGCAGTATTTT
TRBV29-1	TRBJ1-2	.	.	CSVEGSMYGYTF	TGCAGCGTTGAGGGTTCTATGTATGGCTACACCTTC
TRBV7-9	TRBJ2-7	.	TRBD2	CASSLGALAGSKYEQYF	TGTGCCAGCAGCTTAGGGGCACTAGCGGGATCCAAATACGAGCAGTACTTC
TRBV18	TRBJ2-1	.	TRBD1	CASSKSGTGMNEQFF	TGTGCCAGCTCAAAGTCCGGGACAGGGATGAATGAGCAGTTCTTC
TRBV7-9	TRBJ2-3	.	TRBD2	CASSLESSGSPGRTDTQYF	TGTGCCAGCAGCTTAGAATCCAGCGGGAGTCCGGGACGCACAGATACGCAGTATTTT
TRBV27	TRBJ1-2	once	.	CASSSTRKSYYGYTF	TGTGCCAGCAGTTCGACCAGAAAAAGCTACTATGGCTACACCTTC
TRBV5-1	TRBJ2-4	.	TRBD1	CASSLGQGVDIQYF	TGCGCCAGCAGCTTGGGACAGGGGGTAGACATTCAGTACTTC
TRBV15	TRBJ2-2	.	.	CATSRKYTGELFF	TGTGCCACCAGCAGAAAGTACACCGGGGAGCTGTTTTTT
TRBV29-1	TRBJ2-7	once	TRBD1	CSVNIGQGAYEQYF	TGCAGCGTTAACATAGGACAGGGGGCCTACGAGCAGTACTTC
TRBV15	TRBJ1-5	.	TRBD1	CATSRRDRGSDQPQHF	TGTGCCACCAGCAGAAGGGACAGGGGAAGCGATCAGCCCCAGCATTTT